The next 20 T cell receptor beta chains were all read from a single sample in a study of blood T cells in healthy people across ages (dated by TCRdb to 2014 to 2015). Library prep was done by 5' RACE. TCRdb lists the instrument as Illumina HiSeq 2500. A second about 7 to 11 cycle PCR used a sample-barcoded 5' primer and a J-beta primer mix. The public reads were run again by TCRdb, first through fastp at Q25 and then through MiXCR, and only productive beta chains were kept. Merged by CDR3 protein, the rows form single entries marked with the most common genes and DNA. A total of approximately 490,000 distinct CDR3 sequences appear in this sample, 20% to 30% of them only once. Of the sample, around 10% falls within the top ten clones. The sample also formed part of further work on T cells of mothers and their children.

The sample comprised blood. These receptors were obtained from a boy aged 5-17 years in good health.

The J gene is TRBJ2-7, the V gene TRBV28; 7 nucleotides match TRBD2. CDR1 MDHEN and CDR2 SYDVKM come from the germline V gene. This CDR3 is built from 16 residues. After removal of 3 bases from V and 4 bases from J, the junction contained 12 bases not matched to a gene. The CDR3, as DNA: TGTGCCAGCAGTTTCCCGTGGGGGGGTATTTCGTACGAGCAGTACTTC. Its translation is CASSFPWGGISYEQYF.

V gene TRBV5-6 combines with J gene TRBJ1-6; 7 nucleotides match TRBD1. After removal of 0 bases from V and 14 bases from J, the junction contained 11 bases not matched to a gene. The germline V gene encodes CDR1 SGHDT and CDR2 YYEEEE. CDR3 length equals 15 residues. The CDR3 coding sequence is TGTGCCAGCAGCTTGGTAGGGACAGACTTCGTGTCCCTCCACTTT. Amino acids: CASSLVGTDFVSLHF.

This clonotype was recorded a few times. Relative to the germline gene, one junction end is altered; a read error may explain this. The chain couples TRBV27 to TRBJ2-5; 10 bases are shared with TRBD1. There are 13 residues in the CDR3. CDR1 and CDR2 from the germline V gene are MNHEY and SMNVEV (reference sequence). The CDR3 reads CASSRTGGETRYF. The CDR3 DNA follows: TGTGCCAGCAGTCGGACAGGGGGTGAGACCCGGTACTTC.

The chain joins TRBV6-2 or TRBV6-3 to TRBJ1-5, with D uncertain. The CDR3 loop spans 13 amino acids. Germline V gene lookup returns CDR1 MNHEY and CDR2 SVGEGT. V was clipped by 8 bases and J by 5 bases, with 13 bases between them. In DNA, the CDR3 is TGTGCCAGCTACACTCCCGGCGATCAGCCCCAGCATTTT. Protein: CASYTPGDQPQHF.

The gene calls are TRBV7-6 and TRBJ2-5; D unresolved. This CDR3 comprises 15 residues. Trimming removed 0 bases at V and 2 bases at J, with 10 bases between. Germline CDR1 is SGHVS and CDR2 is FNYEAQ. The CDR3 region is CASSLAALRQETQYF. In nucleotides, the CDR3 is TGTGCCAGCAGCTTAGCAGCTCTACGACAAGAGACCCAGTACTTC.

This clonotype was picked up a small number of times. CDR3 DNA: TGTGCCACGAGAACCCTCGGGGAAGGAAACACCATATATTTT. Translated, it gives CATRTLGEGNTIYF. This chain joins TRBV15 and TRBJ1-3; D call uncertain. Trimming cost V 9 bases and J 4 bases, with 16 bases left between them. The CDR3 has 14 residues. The V gene's germline CDR1 is LNHNV and CDR2 YYDKDF (reference sequence).

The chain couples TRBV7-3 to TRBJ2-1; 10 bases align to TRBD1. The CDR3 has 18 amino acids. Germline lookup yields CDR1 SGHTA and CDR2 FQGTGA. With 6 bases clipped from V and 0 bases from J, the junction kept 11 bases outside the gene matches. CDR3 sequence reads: CASSSGTGVWGSYNEQFF. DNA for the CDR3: TGTGCCAGCAGTTCCGGGACAGGGGTCTGGGGCTCCTACAATGAGCAGTTCTTC.

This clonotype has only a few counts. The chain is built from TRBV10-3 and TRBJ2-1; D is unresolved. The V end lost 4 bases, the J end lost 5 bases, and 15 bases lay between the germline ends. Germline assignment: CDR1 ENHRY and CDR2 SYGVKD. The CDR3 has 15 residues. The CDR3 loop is CAISAPDLAHNEQFF. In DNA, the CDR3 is TGTGCCATCAGTGCACCGGACCTCGCCCACAATGAGCAGTTCTTC.

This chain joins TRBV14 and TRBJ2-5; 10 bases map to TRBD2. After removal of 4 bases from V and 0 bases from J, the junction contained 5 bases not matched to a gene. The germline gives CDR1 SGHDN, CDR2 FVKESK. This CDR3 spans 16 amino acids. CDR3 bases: TGTGCCAGCAGCCGGCGACTAGCGGGTAACCAAGAGACCCAGTACTTC. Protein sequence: CASSRRLAGNQETQYF.

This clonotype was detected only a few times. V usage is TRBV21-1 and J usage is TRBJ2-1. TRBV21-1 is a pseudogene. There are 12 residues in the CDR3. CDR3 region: CASSKRTAKQFF. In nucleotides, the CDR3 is TGTGCCAGCAGCAAAAGGACGGCTAAGCAGTTCTTC.

CDR3 nucleotides: TGTGCCAGCAGTGAGGTGAATTCCTACAATGAGCAGTTCTTC. It encodes CASSEVNSYNEQFF. The genes are TRBV25-1 and TRBJ2-1; D remains ambiguous. This CDR3 region has 14 residues. Germline values: CDR1 MGHDK, CDR2 SYGVNS. V shed 3 bases and J shed 1 base, with 7 bases lying between them.

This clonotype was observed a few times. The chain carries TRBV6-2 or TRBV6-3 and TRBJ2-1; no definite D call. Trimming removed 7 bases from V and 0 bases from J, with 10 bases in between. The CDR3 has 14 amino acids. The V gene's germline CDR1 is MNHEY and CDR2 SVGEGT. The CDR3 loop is CASMGTHSYNEQFF. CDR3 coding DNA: TGTGCCAGCATGGGCACTCACTCCTACAATGAGCAGTTCTTC.

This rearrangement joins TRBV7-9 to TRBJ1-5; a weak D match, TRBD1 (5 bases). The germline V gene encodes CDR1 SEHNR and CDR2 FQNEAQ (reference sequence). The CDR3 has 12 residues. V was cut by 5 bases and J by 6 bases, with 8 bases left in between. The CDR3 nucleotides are TGTGCCAGCAGCCGCGGGGGTCAGCCCCAGCATTTT. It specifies CASSRGGQPQHF.

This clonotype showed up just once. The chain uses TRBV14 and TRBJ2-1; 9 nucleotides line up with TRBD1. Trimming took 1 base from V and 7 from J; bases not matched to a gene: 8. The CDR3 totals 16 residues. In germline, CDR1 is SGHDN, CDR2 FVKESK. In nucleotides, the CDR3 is TGTGCCAGCAGCCAAGGCCTCGGGACAGGGTTTAATGAGCAGTTCTTC. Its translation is CASSQGLGTGFNEQFF.

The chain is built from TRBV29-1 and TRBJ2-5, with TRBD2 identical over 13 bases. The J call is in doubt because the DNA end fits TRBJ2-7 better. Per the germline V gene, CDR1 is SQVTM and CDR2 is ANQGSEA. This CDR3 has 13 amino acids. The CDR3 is CSVWTSGSYEQYF. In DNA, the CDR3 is TGCAGCGTATGGACTAGCGGGAGTTACGAGCAGTACTTC.

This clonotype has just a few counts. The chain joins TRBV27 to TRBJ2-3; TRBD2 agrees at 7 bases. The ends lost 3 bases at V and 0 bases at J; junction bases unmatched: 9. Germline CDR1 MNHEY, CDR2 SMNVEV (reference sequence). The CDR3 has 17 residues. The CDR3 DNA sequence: TGTGCCAGCAGTTTGATGGTGAGCGGGGCTAGCACAGATACGCAGTATTTT. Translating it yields CASSLMVSGASTDTQYF.

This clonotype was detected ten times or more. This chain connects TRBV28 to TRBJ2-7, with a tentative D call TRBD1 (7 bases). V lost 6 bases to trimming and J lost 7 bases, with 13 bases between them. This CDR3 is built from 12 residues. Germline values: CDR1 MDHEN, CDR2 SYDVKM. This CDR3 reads CASRTTGREQYF. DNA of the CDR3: TGTGCCAGCAGAACGACAGGGAGGGAGCAGTACTTC.

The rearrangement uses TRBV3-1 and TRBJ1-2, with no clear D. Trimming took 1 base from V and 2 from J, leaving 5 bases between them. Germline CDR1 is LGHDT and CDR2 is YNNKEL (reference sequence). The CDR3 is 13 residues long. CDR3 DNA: TGTGCCAGCAGCCAAGTCGGAAACTATGGCTACACCTTC. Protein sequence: CASSQVGNYGYTF.

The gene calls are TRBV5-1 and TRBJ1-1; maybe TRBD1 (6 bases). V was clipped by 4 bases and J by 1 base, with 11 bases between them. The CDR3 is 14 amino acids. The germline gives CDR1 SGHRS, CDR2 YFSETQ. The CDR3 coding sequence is TGCGCCAGCAGCCAGGACAGAACGAACACTGAAGCTTTCTTT. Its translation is CASSQDRTNTEAFF.

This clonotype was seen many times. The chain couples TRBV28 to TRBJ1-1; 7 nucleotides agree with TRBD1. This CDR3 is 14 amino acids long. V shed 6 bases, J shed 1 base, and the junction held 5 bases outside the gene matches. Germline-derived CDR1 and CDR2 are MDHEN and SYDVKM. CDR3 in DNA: TGTGCCAGCAGCTTCGGGACAGCGAACACTGAAGCTTTCTTT. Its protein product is CASSFGTANTEAFF.